The rows below give T cell receptor beta chains drawn from one sample of a study of blood T cells in healthy people across ages. Each CDR3 protein is one row after TCRdb ran MiXCR on the 5' RACE reads. The sample records about 780,000 distinct CDR3 sequences, 35% to 50% being singletons. Sequencing was performed on blood. These TCRs come from an elderly man in good health. The conserved cysteine and the conserved F or W are not part of the CDR3 here. The order of the fields is V gene, D gene, CDR3 length, J gene, clone size, CDR3 protein. The D gene is left open where the match is weak. For some rows the clone size is stated as once, few or many, or as a class when expanded; others skip it.

TRBV5-1,TRBD2,14,TRBJ2-1,.,ASSPQLAGVGNEQF
TRBV5-5,TRBD2,12,TRBJ2-1,.,TSSPGLADDPQF
TRBV12-3/TRBV12-4,TRBD1,12,TRBJ2-3,.,ASNRQGLTDTQY
TRBV24-1,TRBD1,14,TRBJ2-5,.,ATSETGQSYQETQY
TRBV29-1,TRBD2,13,TRBJ2-1,.,SGGLAGGYVDEQF
TRBV6-1,.,11,TRBJ2-1,few,ASSVARWGEQF
TRBV3-1,.,11,TRBJ2-2,.,ASSWTRTGELF
TRBV30,TRBD2,12,TRBJ2-1,.,AWSPAGSYNEQF
TRBV14,.,13,TRBJ1-4,.,ASSPWTQVGEKLF
TRBV7-2,.,12,TRBJ2-1,.,ASSLKGLNNEQF
TRBV5-1,.,12,TRBJ2-2,.,ASSQNKNTGELF
TRBV19,TRBD2,12,TRBJ2-1,few,ASSRLAGGLEQF
TRBV7-3,TRBD2,12,TRBJ2-5,once,ASSLGLADNEQY
TRBV10-3,.,12,.,.,AISEFGRDNEQY
TRBV7-2,TRBD2,13,TRBJ2-1,once,ASTDKRGDYNEQF
TRBV20-1,TRBD2,13,TRBJ2-7,.,SATDGTSADYEQY
TRBV28,.,13,TRBJ2-7,.,ASSLTTEWDYEQY
TRBV5-1,TRBD1,14,TRBJ2-1,.,ASSSGEGARLNEQF
TRBV29-1,TRBD1,11,TRBJ2-4,.,SEQGVAKNIQY
TRBV20-1,.,11,TRBJ2-5,.,SAMRERKETQY
TRBV7-2,TRBD2,13,.,.,ASGLTGTSGYEQY
TRBV15,.,12,TRBJ2-1,few,ATSRGSGGNEQF
TRBV29-1,.,13,TRBJ2-1,.,SVERPGGVNNEQF
TRBV12-3/TRBV12-4,.,12,TRBJ1-4,few,ASRSLLFPEKLF
TRBV10-3,.,10,TRBJ2-1,many,AISEQRVRQF
TRBV7-9,TRBD2,14,TRBJ2-7,few,ASSLTAAGGPGEQY
TRBV24-1,.,12,TRBJ2-5,once,ATSDSGLSETQY
TRBV7-2,.,16,TRBJ2-6,many,ASRKVGGPSSGANVLT
TRBV4-2,.,14,TRBJ2-1,many,ASSQVSGSSYNEQF
TRBV7-2,.,12,TRBJ2-4,.,ASSTTGAKNIQY
TRBV6-2/TRBV6-3,TRBD2,12,TRBJ2-1,few,ASIAGGLYNEQF
TRBV20-1,TRBD2,14,TRBJ2-3,.,SARPSGRLSTDTQY
TRBV29-1,.,14,TRBJ2-5,.,SVAPGTTLWRETQY
TRBV3-1,.,11,TRBJ2-7,.,ASSATGLGEQY
TRBV20-1,TRBD1,12,TRBJ2-1,.,SAPGQVSYNEQF
TRBV7-2,.,12,.,.,ASSPHRLSYEQY
TRBV15,.,15,TRBJ2-3,.,ATSRKFKARPKDTQY
TRBV24-1,.,15,TRBJ2-3,.,ATSDPPLAGQVDTQY
TRBV29-1,.,13,.,once,SVVGGSVNYNEQY
TRBV28,.,13,TRBJ2-5,.,ASSPSPVVPSEQY
TRBV2,.,12,TRBJ2-3,.,ANRASHSTDTQY
TRBV25-1,TRBD2,13,.,.,ASISRTSGNNEQY
TRBV12-3/TRBV12-4,TRBD1,11,.,.,ASRAGTGPEQY
TRBV9,TRBD1,14,TRBJ2-3,.,ASSVGSGQRTDTQY
TRBV5-1,.,14,TRBJ2-2,.,ASRDTGKANTGELF
TRBV24-1,.,12,TRBJ2-5,.,ATSPPTESNEQY
TRBV11-2,TRBD1,12,TRBJ1-2,.,ASSPTGQGGGYT
TRBV20-1,.,9,TRBJ2-5,.,SALWPPRQY
TRBV7-9,.,13,TRBJ2-5,.,ASSFTPSGVETQY
TRBV5-1,TRBD1,12,TRBJ2-5,.,ASSVGTAQETQY
TRBV9,.,14,TRBJ2-3,.,ASSAAPSHTTGTQY
TRBV15,.,12,TRBJ2-3,once,ATSKGGSTDTQY
TRBV29-1,.,9,TRBJ2-7,.,SVSGYNEQY
TRBV4-3,.,13,TRBJ1-2,.,ASSQESGRGRGYT
TRBV24-1,.,13,TRBJ2-1,many,ATSDAGVPYNEQF
TRBV12-3/TRBV12-4,.,11,TRBJ1-2,once,ASSVGFGRGYT
TRBV20-1,.,12,TRBJ1-2,many,SARDDGSRAGYT
TRBV20-1,TRBD2,12,TRBJ2-7,.,SASYSGRIFEQY
TRBV3-1,TRBD1,14,TRBJ2-1,.,ASSQEAGGSYNEQF
TRBV10-3,.,11,TRBJ1-5,once,AISAGLDQPQH